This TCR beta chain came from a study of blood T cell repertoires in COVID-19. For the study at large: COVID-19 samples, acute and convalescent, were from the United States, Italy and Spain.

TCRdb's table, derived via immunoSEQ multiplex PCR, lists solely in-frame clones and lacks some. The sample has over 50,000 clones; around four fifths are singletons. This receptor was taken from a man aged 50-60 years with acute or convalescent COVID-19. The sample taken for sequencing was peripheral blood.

The CDR3 DNA reads as TGTGCCAGCAGCGACACAGTGACAGGGGGAGAAAAACTGTTTTTT. It yields the protein CASSDTVTGGEKLFF. The rearrangement uses TRBV7-9 and TRBJ1-4; 9 bases line up with TRBD1. CDR1 is SEHNR, CDR2 FQNEAQ, per germline (reference sequence). The CDR3 is made up of 15 amino acids. The ends lost 5 bases at V and 8 bases at J; junction bases unmatched: 9.